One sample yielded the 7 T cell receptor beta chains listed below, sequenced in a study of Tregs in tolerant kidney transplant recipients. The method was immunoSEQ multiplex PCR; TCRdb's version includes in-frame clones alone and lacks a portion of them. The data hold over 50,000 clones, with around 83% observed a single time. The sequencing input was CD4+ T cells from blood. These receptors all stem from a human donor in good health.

The CDR3 sequence: CASSESWSNYGYTF. CDR3 DNA sequence: TGTGCCAGCAGTGAAAGCTGGTCGAACTATGGCTACACCTTC. The J gene is TRBJ1-2, the V gene TRBV6-1; D remains unclear. Trimming took 2 bases from V and 2 from J, leaving 9 bases between them. This CDR3 is 14 amino acids long. Germline V gene sequence: CDR1 MNHNS, CDR2 SASEGT.

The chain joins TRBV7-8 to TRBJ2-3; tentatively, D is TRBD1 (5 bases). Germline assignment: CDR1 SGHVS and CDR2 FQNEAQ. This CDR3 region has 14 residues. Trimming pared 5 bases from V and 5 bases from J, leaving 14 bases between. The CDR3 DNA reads TGTGCCAGCAGCAAGGGGTGGTTAGGAGATACGCAGTATTTT. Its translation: CASSKGWLGDTQYF.

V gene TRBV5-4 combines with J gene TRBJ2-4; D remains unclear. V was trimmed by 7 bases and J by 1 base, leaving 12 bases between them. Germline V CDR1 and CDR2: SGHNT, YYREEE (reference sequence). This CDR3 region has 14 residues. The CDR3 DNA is TGTGCCAGCGGACGCGTTGGGGCCAAAAACATTCAGTACTTC. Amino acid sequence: CASGRVGAKNIQYF.

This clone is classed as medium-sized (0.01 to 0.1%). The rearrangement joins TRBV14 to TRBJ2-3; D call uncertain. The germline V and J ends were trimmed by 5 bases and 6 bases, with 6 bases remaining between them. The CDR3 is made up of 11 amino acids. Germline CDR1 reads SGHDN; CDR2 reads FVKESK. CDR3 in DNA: TGTGCCAGCAGCGATTATGATACGCAGTATTTT. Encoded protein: CASSDYDTQYF.

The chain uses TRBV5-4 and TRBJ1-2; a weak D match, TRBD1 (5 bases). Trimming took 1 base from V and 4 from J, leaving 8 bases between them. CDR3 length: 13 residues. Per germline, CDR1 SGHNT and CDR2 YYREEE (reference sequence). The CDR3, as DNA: TGTGCCAGCAGCTTGACGGGGACCTATGGCTACACCTTC. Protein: CASSLTGTYGYTF. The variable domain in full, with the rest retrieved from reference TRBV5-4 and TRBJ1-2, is ETGVTQSPTHLIKTRGQQVTLRCSSQSGHNTVSWYQQALGQGPQFIFQYYREEENGRGNFPPRFSGLQFPNYSSELNVNALELDDSALYLCASSLTGTYGYTFGSGTRLTVV.

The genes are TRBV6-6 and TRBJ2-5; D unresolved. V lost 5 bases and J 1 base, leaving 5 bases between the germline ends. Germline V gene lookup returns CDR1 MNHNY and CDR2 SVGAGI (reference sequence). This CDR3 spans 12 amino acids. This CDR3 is CASSPIQETQYF. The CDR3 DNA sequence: TGTGCCAGCAGTCCGATCCAAGAGACCCAGTACTTC.

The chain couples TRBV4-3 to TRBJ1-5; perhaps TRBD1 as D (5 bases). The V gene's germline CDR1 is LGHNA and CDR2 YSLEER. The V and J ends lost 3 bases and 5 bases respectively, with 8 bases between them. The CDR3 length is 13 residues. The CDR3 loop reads CASSQGGDQPQHF. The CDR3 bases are TGCGCCAGCAGCCAGGGGGGTGATCAGCCCCAGCATTTT.